What follows is one TCR beta chain and its context. The data belong to a study of blood T cell repertoires in COVID-19. The method was immunoSEQ multiplex PCR; TCRdb's version includes in-frame clones alone and lacks a portion of them. The sample yields 200,000 to 300,000 clones, 86% seen once. Per germline, CDR1 GTSNPN and CDR2 SVGIG (reference sequence). This CDR3 spans 13 amino acids. Trimming cost V 0 bases and J 3 bases, with 8 bases left between them. Sequencing was carried out using PBMCs or T cells enriched from blood (not recorded which). This chain links TRBV30 with TRBJ1-1; TRBD1 is a possible D gene (6 bases). The clonotype originates from a young woman who had recovered from COVID-19. The CDR3 bases are TGTGCCTGGAGTGTACAGGGATACACTGAAGCTTTCTTT. Amino acids: CAWSVQGYTEAFF.